This TCR beta chain was found in a study of blood T cell repertoires in COVID-19. The wider study: The United States, Italy and Spain supplied acute and convalescent COVID-19 samples. T cells, B-cell-depleted T cells, or PBMCs provided the cDNA or gDNA that served as material.

Sequenced by immunoSEQ multiplex PCR; TCRdb stores in-frame clones only, minus some. This sample has roughly 100,000 clones; 65% to 80% occur once, and the top ten carry 20% to 25%. Germline lookup yields CDR1 SQVTM and CDR2 ANQGSEA. Deletions cut 6 bases from V and 4 bases from J, with 7 bases between. This CDR3 is 11 amino acids long. This TCR was sampled from a man in his 70s with active or convalescent COVID-19. The V and J genes are TRBV29-1 and TRBJ2-1, with no clear D. The specimen was peripheral blood. CDR3 residues: CSVESYNEQFF. The CDR3 DNA follows: TGCAGCGTCGAATCATACAATGAGCAGTTCTTC.